The source of this T cell receptor beta chain is a study of identical twins. Template switching created a universal primer site, and the cDNA included unique molecular identifiers. TCRdb passed the 5' RACE reads through MiXCR, listing each CDR3 protein once. The data hold about 660,000 distinct CDR3 sequences, with 8.6% observed a single time. The trim removed 4 bases at V and 2 bases at J, leaving 3 bases unmatched. The length of the CDR3 is 13 residues. Germline CDR1 and CDR2: DFQATT and SNEGSKA (reference sequence). The sample also formed part of further work on yellow fever vaccine responses in identical twins.

The source is a woman between 18 and 30 years old in good health. J is TRBJ1-1 and V is TRBV20-1; 8 positions agree with TRBD1. Sequencing was carried out using PBMCs. The CDR3 loop is CSANDRGNTEAFF. CDR3 coding DNA: TGCAGTGCTAATGACAGGGGTAACACTGAAGCTTTCTTT.